A single T cell receptor (beta chain) is shown here with its context. CDR1 and CDR2 (germline): SNHLY, FYNNEI. Trimming took off 2 bases at V and 5 bases at J, with 6 bases between the two ends. The CDR3 contains 13 residues. These data originate in a study of blood T cell repertoires in COVID-19. In the study overall: Specimens from acute and convalescent COVID-19 originated in the United States, Italy and Spain. The analysed material was cDNA or gDNA that came from T cells, B-cell-depleted T cells, or PBMCs.

Original data processing: How many nucleated cells were present was estimated from reference gene primer amplification. Libraries were prepared by immunoSEQ multiplex PCR; TCRdb keeps only in-frame clonotypes and omits some of them. V and J calls and clone size are copied from that table; D and trimming were computed from the DNA. Of 250,000 to 300,000 clones in the sample, more than 80% were seen once. V usage is TRBV2 and J usage is TRBJ2-2; D is possibly TRBD2 (5 bases). This receptor was identified in a middle-aged woman with acute or convalescent COVID-19. Sequenced input: peripheral blood. The CDR3 DNA reads TGTGCCAGCAGTGAAAGGAGGACCGGGGAGCTGTTTTTT. It codes for CASSERRTGELFF.